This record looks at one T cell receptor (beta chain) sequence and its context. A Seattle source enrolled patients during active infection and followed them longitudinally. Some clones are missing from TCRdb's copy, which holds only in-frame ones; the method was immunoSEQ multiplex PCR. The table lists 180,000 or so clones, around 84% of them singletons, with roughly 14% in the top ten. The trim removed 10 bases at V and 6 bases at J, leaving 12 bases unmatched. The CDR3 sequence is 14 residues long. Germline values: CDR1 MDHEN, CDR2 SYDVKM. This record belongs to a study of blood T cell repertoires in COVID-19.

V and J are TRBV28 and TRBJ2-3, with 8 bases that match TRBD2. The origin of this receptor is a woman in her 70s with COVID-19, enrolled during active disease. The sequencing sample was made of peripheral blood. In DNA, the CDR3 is TGTGCCACACAGATGGCGGGAGGAGTGGATACGCAGTATTTT. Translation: CATQMAGGVDTQYF.